Following are 13 T cell receptor beta chains from one sample sequenced in a study of OX40 agonist ivuxolimab in advanced cancers. Some clones are missing from TCRdb's copy, which holds only in-frame ones; the method was immunoSEQ multiplex PCR. The sample carries approximately 60,000 clones, around three quarters recorded once. Sequenced here: CD4+ or CD8+ T cells sorted from blood, sampled in a trial of the OX40 agonist ivuxolimab. The receptors here all came from an adult with an advanced solid tumor such as melanoma, head and neck, liver or kidney cancer.

This chain uses TRBV19 with TRBJ1-5; TRBD1 is a possible D gene (5 bases). V dropped 7 bases and J dropped 7 bases, with 17 bases sitting between them. This CDR3 is 14 amino acids long. CDR1 LNHDA and CDR2 SQIVND come from the germline V gene (reference sequence). CDR3 in amino acids: CASTPGAYGQPQHF. The CDR3 nucleotides are TGTGCCAGTACCCCCGGGGCATATGGGCAGCCCCAGCATTTT.

The chain carries TRBV7-9 and TRBJ2-5; D is unclear. The CDR3 covers 11 residues. Trimming shortened V by 5 bases and J by 6 bases, and 7 bases separated the two germline ends. Germline V gene sequence: CDR1 SEHNR, CDR2 FQNEAQ (reference sequence). The chain's CDR3 is CASSLIQTQYF. The CDR3 region has the DNA TGTGCCAGCAGCCTTATACAGACCCAGTACTTC.

This clone was picked up one time. The genes are TRBV9 and TRBJ2-6; possible D gene TRBD1, 7 bases. CDR1 and CDR2 from the germline V gene are SGDLS and YYNGEE. With 1 base removed from V and 5 bases from J, the gap between germline ends came to 19 bases. The CDR3 loop spans 18 amino acids. The CDR3: CASSVQGGLGLRANVLTF. In DNA, the CDR3 is TGTGCCAGCAGCGTACAGGGGGGCTTAGGTCTACGGGCCAACGTCCTGACTTTC.

V and J are TRBV29-1 and TRBJ2-5; D remains ambiguous. Germline V gives CDR1 SQVTM, CDR2 ANQGSEA. The CDR3 is 12 residues long. Trimming stripped 8 bases from V and 5 bases from J, with 15 bases between. The CDR3 DNA reads TGCAGCTCAAGGTGGGGTTCGGAGACCCAGTACTTC. It is translated as CSSRWGSETQYF.

The chain joins TRBV6-5 to TRBJ1-4; D is ambiguous. The CDR3 is 15 residues long. The germline gives CDR1 MNHEY, CDR2 SVGAGI. Trimming shortened V by 1 base and J by 3 bases, and 9 bases separated the two germline ends. The chain's CDR3 is CASSYFGGPNEKLFF. DNA of the CDR3: TGTGCCAGCAGTTACTTTGGAGGGCCTAATGAAAAACTGTTTTTT.

This clone was observed a single time. J is TRBJ1-2 and V is TRBV7-2; TRBD1 is a possible D gene (5 bases). V was shortened by 5 bases and J by 5 bases, with 12 bases between the two germline ends. Germline V gives CDR1 SGHTA, CDR2 FQGNSA. There are 13 residues in the CDR3. DNA for the CDR3: TGTGCCAGCAGCCCTCGGGGGGGATATGGCTACACCTTC. Protein product: CASSPRGGYGYTF.

The chain joins TRBV19 to TRBJ1-5, with 8 positions matching TRBD1. The CDR3 is 17 amino acids. Trimming at V came to 2 bases and at J to 4 bases, leaving 10 bases not matched to a gene. Germline V gene lookup returns CDR1 LNHDA and CDR2 SQIVND (reference sequence). The CDR3 DNA follows: TGTGCCAGTAGTATATGGACAGGGAGAGGGAGGAATCAGCCCCAGCATTTT. Amino acid sequence: CASSIWTGRGRNQPQHF. Drawing the rest from reference TRBV19 and TRBJ1-5, the complete variable domain is DGGITQSPKYLFRKEGQNVTLSCEQNLNHDAMYWYRQDPGQGLRLIYYSQIVNDFQKGDIAEGYSVSREKKESFPLTVTSAQKNPTAFYLCASSIWTGRGRNQPQHFGDGTRLSIL.

The chain links TRBV4-3 to TRBJ2-5, with a weak D call TRBD1 (5 bases). The J call may be wrong; the DNA end is better matched by TRBJ2-7. Germline V gives CDR1 LGHNA, CDR2 YSLEER. There are 13 residues in the CDR3. CDR3: CASSHDRFYEQYF. In DNA form, the CDR3 reads TGCGCCAGCAGCCACGACAGATTCTACGAGCAGTACTTC.

J is TRBJ2-7 and V is TRBV14, with D perhaps matching TRBD1 (8 bases). Trimming took off 2 bases at V and 6 bases at J, with 11 bases between the two ends. This CDR3 region has 13 residues. The germline V gene has CDR1 SGHDN and CDR2 FVKESK. The CDR3: CASSQYRGGEQYF. CDR3 coding DNA: TGTGCCAGCAGCCAATACAGGGGGGGCGAGCAGTACTTC.

V is TRBV5-1 and J is TRBJ2-3; D is unresolved. The germline gives CDR1 SGHRS, CDR2 YFSETQ. Trimming shortened V by 2 bases and J by 2 bases, and 9 bases separated the two germline ends. CDR3 length: 14 residues. The DNA of the CDR3 is TGCGCCAGCAGCTTTGACTTGGACACAGATACGCAGTATTTT. Its translation: CASSFDLDTDTQYF.

The V and J genes are TRBV11-2 and TRBJ2-7, with 10 bases aligning to TRBD1. The CDR3 is 14 residues long. Germline trimming cut 4 bases from V and 3 bases from J; bases unmatched to any gene: 3. From germline, CDR1 is SGHAT and CDR2 FQNNGV. The CDR3 DNA sequence: TGTGCCAGCAGCTCCCGGGACAGGGGCTACGAGCAGTACTTC. It specifies CASSSRDRGYEQYF.

The chain is built from TRBV7-2 and TRBJ2-1; 8 nucleotides match TRBD2. Germline V gene sequence: CDR1 SGHTA, CDR2 FQGNSA. This CDR3 region has 15 residues. J was trimmed by 1 base and V by 2 bases; bases with no gene match: 1. The CDR3 loop is CASSLPGGSYNEQFF. The CDR3 DNA reads TGTGCCAGCAGCTTACCGGGAGGGTCCTACAATGAGCAGTTCTTC.

The chain combines TRBV12-2 with TRBJ2-3; the table's D call, TRBD2, has no DNA check behind it. TRBV12-2 is a recognized pseudogene. The CDR3 consists of 18 residues. The CDR3, as DNA: TGTGCAAGTCGCCACGCCCCCGGGACTAGCGCCTCCACAGATACGCAGTATTTT. This gives the protein CASRHAPGTSASTDTQYF.